These T cell receptor beta chains were read from a single sample in a study of CD8+CD57+ T cells in acquired aplastic anemia. TCRdb analysed the reads with MiXCR anew, one entry per CDR3 protein. The sample yields roughly 160,000 distinct CDR3 sequences, 60% to 70% seen once. Sequencing used sorted CD4+, CD8+, or CD8+CD57+ T cells (not recorded which) from PBMCs. The receptors originated from a human donor in good health. Both conserved end residues are part of each CDR3. The D gene is left open where the match is weak. Size is stated for part of the rows, as once, few or many counts, or as a class when the clone is expanded.

j_gene: TRBJ2-7; abundance: few; v_gene: TRBV3-1; d_gene: TRBD2; CDR3aa: CASSQEGGLAGGYEQYF; CDR3nt: TGTGCCAGCAGCCAAGAAGGGGGACTAGCGGGAGGGTACGAGCAGTACTTC
j_gene: TRBJ2-7; abundance: many; v_gene: TRBV20-1; d_gene: NA; CDR3aa: CSAPYMGEQYF; CDR3nt: TGCAGTGCTCCGTACATGGGGGAGCAGTACTTC
j_gene: TRBJ2-1; abundance: NA; v_gene: TRBV19; d_gene: NA; CDR3aa: CASSIVGDRRTNNEQFF; CDR3nt: TGTGCCAGTAGTATAGTGGGGGATAGGCGGACTAACAATGAGCAGTTCTTC
j_gene: TRBJ2-1; abundance: NA; v_gene: TRBV7-9; d_gene: TRBD2; CDR3aa: CASTTGLAGGSEQFF; CDR3nt: TGTGCCAGCACGACGGGACTAGCGGGAGGGTCTGAGCAGTTCTTC
j_gene: TRBJ2-1; abundance: NA; v_gene: TRBV20-1; d_gene: TRBD2; CDR3aa: CSYTGGGNEQLF; CDR3nt: TGCAGTTATACGGGAGGAGGTAATGAGCAGCTCTTC
j_gene: TRBJ1-1; abundance: NA; v_gene: TRBV9; d_gene: NA; CDR3aa: CASSADGGQNTEAFF; CDR3nt: TGTGCCAGCAGCGCCGACGGGGGGCAGAACACTGAAGCTTTCTTT
j_gene: TRBJ2-3; abundance: NA; v_gene: TRBV7-3; d_gene: NA; CDR3aa: CASSQTGVTDTQYF; CDR3nt: TGTGCCAGCAGCCAAACGGGAGTTACGGATACGCAGTATTTT
j_gene: TRBJ2-7; abundance: NA; v_gene: TRBV20-1; d_gene: NA; CDR3aa: CSAPSLASLTKQYF; CDR3nt: TGCAGTGCCCCTTCCCTAGCGAGCCTTACGAAGCAGTACTTC
j_gene: TRBJ1-1; abundance: NA; v_gene: TRBV19; d_gene: TRBD1; CDR3aa: CASSDRGAEAFF; CDR3nt: TGTGCCAGTAGCGACAGGGGCGCTGAAGCTTTCTTT
j_gene: TRBJ1-4; abundance: NA; v_gene: TRBV7-7; d_gene: NA; CDR3aa: CATNEKLFF; CDR3nt: TGTGCAACCAATGAAAAACTGTTTTTT
j_gene: TRBJ1-2; abundance: NA; v_gene: TRBV19; d_gene: TRBD1; CDR3aa: CASSSPGTGGGYTF; CDR3nt: TGTGCCAGTAGTAGTCCTGGGACAGGGGGAGGCTACACCTTC
j_gene: TRBJ2-1; abundance: NA; v_gene: TRBV7-3; d_gene: TRBD2; CDR3aa: CASSTSGGNYNEQFF; CDR3nt: TGTGCCAGCAGCACAAGCGGGGGGAATTACAATGAGCAGTTCTTC
j_gene: TRBJ1-4; abundance: NA; v_gene: TRBV2; d_gene: TRBD1; CDR3aa: CASKTGTAEKLFF; CDR3nt: TGTGCCAGCAAGACAGGGACTGCTGAAAAACTGTTTTTT
j_gene: TRBJ1-6; abundance: NA; v_gene: TRBV9; d_gene: NA; CDR3aa: CASSVGTDYNSPLHF; CDR3nt: TGTGCCAGCAGCGTAGGGACAGATTATAATTCACCCCTCCACTTT
j_gene: TRBJ1-3; abundance: NA; v_gene: TRBV3-1; d_gene: NA; CDR3aa: CASSLAEGFDGNTIYF; CDR3nt: TGTGCCAGCAGCCTCGCGGAAGGGTTTGATGGAAACACCATATATTTT
j_gene: TRBJ1-4; abundance: NA; v_gene: TRBV12-3/TRBV12-4; d_gene: NA; CDR3aa: CASSLRGVGEKLFF; CDR3nt: TGTGCCAGCAGCTTGAGGGGAGTAGGTGAAAAACTGTTTTTT
j_gene: TRBJ1-6; abundance: NA; v_gene: TRBV7-2; d_gene: NA; CDR3aa: CASSPTDTDYNSPLHF; CDR3nt: TGTGCCAGCAGCCCGACGGACACGGATTATAATTCGCCCCTCCACTTT